This record covers a single T cell receptor beta chain. The antigen is unknown. The treatment was: PENTA 11 planned treatment interruption arm or continuous ART arm. The sample belongs to a study of HIV-infected children after antiretroviral therapy interruption. In the study overall: Interruption-arm samples span weeks 0, 12, interruption end (24 or 48), and about 3 years post-study. Whole-study results and caveats: Naive CD4+ sequences overlapped less between time points once interruption began.

RNA-based 3' RACE libraries used unique molecular identifiers. TCRdb re-called the 3' RACE reads through MiXCR, storing one row per CDR3 protein. The profile shows over 7,000 distinct CDR3 sequences, approximately 15% of them singletons. V was pared by 4 bases and J by 7 bases, with 3 bases of the junction left unmatched. CDR3 length: 14 residues. CDR1 and CDR2 from the germline V gene are MRHNA and SNTAGT. The origin of this receptor is a pool of human donors with HIV. The sample was CD45RO+ CD8+ T cells from PBMCs, pooled from several time points, taken from a donor given antiretroviral therapy, either interrupted or continuous. As for subset: memory CD8+ CD45RO+ CD45RA- T cells. The gene calls are TRBV6-4 and TRBJ2-2; 10 nucleotides align to TRBD2. The CDR3: CASSVGTSVGELFF. The CDR3 DNA reads as TGTGCCAGCAGTGTTGGGACTAGCGTCGGGGAGCTGTTTTTT.